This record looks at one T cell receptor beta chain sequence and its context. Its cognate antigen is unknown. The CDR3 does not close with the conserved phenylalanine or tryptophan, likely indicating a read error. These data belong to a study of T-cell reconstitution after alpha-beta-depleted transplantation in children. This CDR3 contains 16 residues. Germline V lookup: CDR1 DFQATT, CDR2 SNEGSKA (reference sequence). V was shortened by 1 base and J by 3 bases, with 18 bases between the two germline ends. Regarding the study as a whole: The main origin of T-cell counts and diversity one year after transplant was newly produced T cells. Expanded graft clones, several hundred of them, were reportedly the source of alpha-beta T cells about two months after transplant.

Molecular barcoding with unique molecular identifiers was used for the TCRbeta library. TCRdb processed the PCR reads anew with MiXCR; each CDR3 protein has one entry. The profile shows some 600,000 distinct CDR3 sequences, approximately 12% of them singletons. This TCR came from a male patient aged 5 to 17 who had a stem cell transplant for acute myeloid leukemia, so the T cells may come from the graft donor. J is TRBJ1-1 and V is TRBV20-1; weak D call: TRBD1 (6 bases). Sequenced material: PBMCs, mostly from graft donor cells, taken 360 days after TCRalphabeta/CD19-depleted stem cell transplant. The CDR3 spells CSARGDGGGWYTEAFS. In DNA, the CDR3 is TGCAGTGCTAGAGGGGATGGAGGGGGGTGGTACACTGAAGCTTTCTCT.